These T cell receptor beta chains were read from a single sample in a study of T-cell memory formation after mild COVID-19. TCRdb reprocessed the 5' RACE reads via MiXCR and lists one record per CDR3 protein. This sample has 470,000 or so distinct CDR3 sequences, with around a quarter found just once. Sequenced sample: PBMCs or a T cell subset sorted from them (not recorded which). These receptors all come from an adult woman who had mild COVID-19 (a few samples of this study predate the infection). Cell type and time point are not known. The CDR3 runs from the conserved cysteine through the conserved F or W. D genes are given only for firm matches. Clone size is given for some rows only: seen once, a few or many times, or a class if the clone is expanded.

size: few; V: TRBV5-1; J: TRBJ2-1; D: .; CDR3: CASSLGFSGYNEQFF; DNA: TGCGCCAGCAGCCTCGGATTCTCGGGCTACAATGAGCAGTTCTTC
size: .; V: TRBV7-8; J: TRBJ1-2; D: TRBD1; CDR3: CASSLALSRPTGGRRRSHGYTF; DNA: TGTGCCAGCAGCTTAGCGCTATCCAGGCCCACAGGGGGCCGACGTCGGTCCCATGGCTACACCTTC
size: .; V: TRBV7-8; J: TRBJ1-5; D: .; CDR3: CASSLSRQAQNQPQHF; DNA: TGTGCCAGCAGCTTATCCAGACAGGCTCAGAATCAGCCCCAGCATTTT
size: .; V: TRBV20-1; J: TRBJ2-3; D: TRBD1; CDR3: CSAQGGKRDTQYF; DNA: TGCAGTGCCCAAGGGGGCAAGCGAGATACGCAGTATTTT
size: .; V: TRBV24-1; J: TRBJ1-2; D: .; CDR3: CATSDGPGPSYTF; DNA: TGTGCCACCAGTGATGGCCCGGGCCCGAGCTACACCTTC
size: .; V: TRBV5-1; J: TRBJ1-1; D: .; CDR3: CASSLSLGPGGTEAFF; DNA: TGCGCCAGCAGCTTGAGTCTCGGACCCGGGGGGACTGAAGCTTTCTTT
size: .; V: TRBV28; J: TRBJ2-7; D: .; CDR3: CASSARGLGREQYF; DNA: TGTGCCAGCAGTGCCAGGGGACTGGGGCGCGAGCAGTACTTC
size: few; V: TRBV7-6; J: TRBJ2-7; D: .; CDR3: CASSLDVEGKQYF; DNA: TGTGCCAGCAGCTTAGACGTTGAGGGTAAGCAGTACTTC
size: few; V: TRBV5-4; J: TRBJ2-3; D: TRBD2; CDR3: CASSLADTSTDTQYF; DNA: TGTGCCAGCAGCCTAGCGGATACTAGCACAGATACGCAGTATTTT
size: .; V: TRBV30; J: TRBJ2-5; D: TRBD2; CDR3: CAWTSGRTQYF; DNA: TGTGCCTGGACTAGCGGACGGACCCAGTACTTC
size: .; V: TRBV7-3; J: TRBJ2-1; D: .; CDR3: CASSLINYDEQFF; DNA: TGTGCCAGCAGCTTAATCAACTACGATGAGCAGTTCTTC
size: many; V: TRBV12-3/TRBV12-4; J: TRBJ2-5; D: TRBD1; CDR3: CASSSADRGQETQYF; DNA: TGTGCCAGCAGTTCCGCGGACAGGGGGCAAGAGACCCAGTACTTC
size: .; V: TRBV7-2; J: TRBJ2-5; D: TRBD2; CDR3: CASSFPLAGHQETQYF; DNA: TGTGCCAGCAGCTTCCCACTAGCGGGGCACCAAGAGACCCAGTACTTC
size: .; V: TRBV12-3/TRBV12-4; J: TRBJ1-2; D: .; CDR3: CASKFRTSSYGYTF; DNA: TGTGCCAGCAAGTTCCGAACAAGCAGCTATGGCTACACCTTC
size: .; V: TRBV30; J: TRBJ2-7; D: TRBD2; CDR3: CAWSGDYAYEQYF; DNA: TGTGCCTGGAGTGGGGACTACGCCTACGAGCAGTACTTC
size: few; V: TRBV7-6; J: TRBJ2-4; D: .; CDR3: CASSLNPPDAGSKNIQYF; DNA: TGTGCCAGCAGCTTAAACCCCCCTGATGCAGGCTCAAAAAACATTCAGTACTTC